This record concerns one T cell receptor beta chain sequence. The antigen is not known. RNA transcripts provided the source from which TCR beta CDR3 regions were amplified. HTBI primers were employed in a first-round RT-PCR of the TCR CDR3. TCRdb reprocessed the multiplex PCR reads via MiXCR and lists one record per CDR3 protein. The repertoire holds approximately 620,000 distinct CDR3 sequences, with 16% as singletons. The study included ophthalmopathy patients with Clinical Activity Score at least 3, NOSPECS grade at least 4 and duration under 3 months. PBMCs stemmed from about 9.7 ml fresh peripheral blood. This CDR3 spans 16 amino acids. Germline CDR1 and CDR2: GTSNPN and SVGIG (reference sequence). The junction had 7 bases not matched to a gene; V was cut back by 1 base and J by 4 bases. This entry comes from a study of T cells in Graves' hyperthyroidism and ophthalmopathy. General study results and limits: Ophthalmopathy could be told apart from stable hyperthyroidism with a 13 V-J model. Blood also contained most expanded thyroid clonotypes above 0.001.

This clonotype originated in a middle-aged woman with Graves' ophthalmopathy. What was sequenced was blood. The gene calls are TRBV30 and TRBJ2-3; 11 nucleotides align to TRBD2. The CDR3 nucleotides read TGTGCCTGGAGTGAGCTTAGCGGGAGGGCCCCAGATACGCAGTATTTT. Protein product: CAWSELSGRAPDTQYF.